Listed here are 22 T cell receptor beta chains from one sample, sequenced in a study of siplizumab effects on memory and regulatory T cells. Clones were read by immunoSEQ multiplex PCR, and TCRdb kept only the in-frame ones, dropping some. The sample has approximately 100,000 clones, 91% seen once. What was sequenced was CD4+ T cells sorted from blood. The receptors here all came from a human donor in good health. Some clones in this sample may be carry-over from other donors' samples.

V gene TRBV27 combines with J gene TRBJ2-7; the D call may be TRBD1 or TRBD2 (5 bases each). Trimming took 1 base from V and 4 from J, leaving 11 bases between them. Germline V lookup: CDR1 MNHEY, CDR2 SMNVEV (reference sequence). The CDR3 loop spans 14 amino acids. The chain's CDR3 is CASSLWGDRYEQYF. The CDR3 DNA follows: TGTGCCAGCAGTTTATGGGGAGACAGATACGAGCAGTACTTC.

The chain carries TRBV2 and TRBJ1-1; TRBD1 might be the D (6 bases). The length of the CDR3 is 11 residues. Germline V gene lookup returns CDR1 SNHLY and CDR2 FYNNEI. The V end was cut by 5 bases, the J end by 7 bases, with 8 bases between. The CDR3, as DNA: TGTGCCAGCAGTTTGGACAGTGAAGCTTTCTTT. Amino acid sequence: CASSLDSEAFF.

The V gene is TRBV28, the J gene TRBJ2-7; D not resolved. Germline V gene data show CDR1 as MDHEN and CDR2 as SYDVKM. CDR3 length equals 12 residues. V was clipped by 5 bases and J by 4 bases, with 9 bases between them. The CDR3 sequence: CASSKAGYEQYF. The CDR3 DNA follows: TGTGCCAGCAGTAAAGCAGGTTACGAGCAGTACTTC. The full variable domain, rest sourced from reference TRBV28 and TRBJ2-7, is DVKVTQSSRYLVKRTGEKVFLECVQDMDHENMFWYRQDPGLGLRLIYFSYDVKMKEKGDIPEGYSVSREKKERFSLILESASTNQTSMYLCASSKAGYEQYFGPGTRLTVT.

This chain links TRBV7-9 with TRBJ2-2, with TRBD1 matching 8 bases. Germline V gene data show CDR1 as SEHNR and CDR2 as FQNEAQ (reference sequence). V was pared by 5 bases and J by 0 bases, with 5 bases of the junction left unmatched. This CDR3 comprises 16 residues. The CDR3 nucleotides are TGTGCCAGCAGCCCACGGACAGGGTCGAACACCGGGGAGCTGTTTTTT. This sequence encodes CASSPRTGSNTGELFF.

The J gene is TRBJ2-1, the V gene TRBV21-1; TRBD2, the table's D call, lacks a check against the DNA. TRBV21-1 represents a pseudogene. This CDR3 contains 13 residues. CDR3: CASFSFSGVYQFF. In nucleotides, the CDR3 is TGTGCCAGCTTTAGTTTTTCGGGGGTCTACCAGTTCTTC.

This chain links TRBV5-1 with TRBJ1-1, with a possible D match to TRBD1 (5 bases). There are 14 residues in the CDR3. Trimming took off 5 bases at V and 4 bases at J, with 15 bases between the two ends. Germline CDR1 reads SGHRS; CDR2 reads YFSETQ. The CDR3 DNA follows: TGCGCCAGCAGACAGGTAGTGGGTGGCACTGAAGCTTTCTTT. Protein: CASRQVVGGTEAFF. The full variable domain, rest sourced from reference TRBV5-1 and TRBJ1-1, is KAGVTQTPRYLIKTRGQQVTLSCSPISGHRSVSWYQQTPGQGLQFLFEYFSETQRNKGNFPGRFSGRQFSNSRSEMNVSTLELGDSALYLCASRQVVGGTEAFFGQGTRLTVV.

This clone is a singleton in its sample. V and J are TRBV27 and TRBJ2-7; a weak D match, TRBD1 (6 bases). Germline V lookup: CDR1 MNHEY, CDR2 SMNVEV (reference sequence). The length of the CDR3 is 14 residues. V lost 5 bases, J lost 6 bases, and 17 bases lay in between. This chain's CDR3 is CASSQNRDFGEQYF. The CDR3 DNA reads as TGTGCCAGCAGTCAGAACAGGGATTTCGGCGAGCAGTACTTC.

The chain recombines TRBV21-1 with TRBJ2-3. TRBV21-1 is shown as a pseudogene. The CDR3 is 17 amino acids. In DNA form, the CDR3 reads TGTGCCAGCAGCAGCCCCGACCGGGCCCGTTGTGCAGATACGCAGTATTTT. Translation: CASSSPDRARCADTQYF.

This sequence joins TRBV5-1 and TRBJ2-3; the D gene is possibly TRBD1 (7 bases). The CDR3 runs to 14 residues. Deletions cut 4 bases from V and 5 bases from J, with 14 bases between. Germline CDR1 is SGHRS and CDR2 is YFSETQ. CDR3 sequence reads: CASSAGQLVDTQYF. Here the CDR3 DNA reads TGCGCCAGCAGCGCGGGACAGTTGGTAGATACGCAGTATTTT.

This clone was seen only once. The chain has TRBV29-1 and TRBJ2-7; 7 bases align to TRBD1. V trimming: 4 bases; J trimming: 0 bases; junction bases outside the gene matches: 3. The CDR3 is 13 amino acids. Germline V gene sequence: CDR1 SQVTM, CDR2 ANQGSEA. CDR3 sequence (DNA): TGCAGCGTTGGGGGACAGTACTCCTACGAGCAGTACTTC. Translated: CSVGGQYSYEQYF.

The gene calls are TRBV7-2 and TRBJ1-1, with TRBD1 matching over 8 bases. CDR3 length: 14 residues. The trim removed 7 bases at V and 0 bases at J, leaving 4 bases unmatched. CDR1 and CDR2 (germline): SGHTA, FQGNSA. CDR3 coding DNA: TGTGCCAGCACCAAGGACAGGGTGAACACTGAAGCTTTCTTT. Its protein is CASTKDRVNTEAFF.

This clone was picked up one time. The V call is TRBV28, the J call TRBJ2-7, with D possibly matching TRBD2 (5 bases). Trimming left V 6 bases short and J 3 bases short, with 15 bases between. CDR3 size: 14 residues. Germline V gives CDR1 MDHEN, CDR2 SYDVKM. CDR3 bases: TGTGCCAGCAGCCGGACCCGGACTGTCTACGAGCAGTACTTC. Its protein is CASSRTRTVYEQYF. Full variable domain (rest looked up from reference TRBV28 and TRBJ2-7): DVKVTQSSRYLVKRTGEKVFLECVQDMDHENMFWYRQDPGLGLRLIYFSYDVKMKEKGDIPEGYSVSREKKERFSLILESASTNQTSMYLCASSRTRTVYEQYFGPGTRLTVT.

The chain uses TRBV4-1 and TRBJ1-5; D remains unclear. Germline CDR1 MGHRA, CDR2 YSYEKL. V dropped 0 bases and J dropped 3 bases, with 9 bases sitting between them. This CDR3 contains 15 residues. CDR3 sequence: CASSQDSRINQPQHF. The CDR3 nucleotides are TGCGCCAGCAGCCAAGATTCACGGATCAATCAGCCCCAGCATTTT.

The V gene is TRBV5-4, the J gene TRBJ2-2; TRBD1 agrees at 7 bases. V gave up 4 bases and J gave up 0 bases; unmatched junction bases: 3. CDR3 length equals 15 residues. Germline values: CDR1 SGHNT, CDR2 YYREEE (reference sequence). CDR3 residues: CASSQDRTNTGELFF. The CDR3 DNA is TGTGCCAGCAGCCAGGACAGGACGAACACCGGGGAGCTGTTTTTT.

This rearrangement joins TRBV29-1 to TRBJ1-5; D call uncertain. Germline CDR1 SQVTM, CDR2 ANQGSEA. The length of the CDR3 is 14 residues. The V and J ends lost 4 bases and 0 bases respectively, with 10 bases between them. This CDR3 reads CSVVLATSNQPQHF. The CDR3 nucleotides are TGCAGCGTTGTACTAGCGACTAGCAATCAGCCCCAGCATTTT.

V usage is TRBV4-2 and J usage is TRBJ1-3, with 11 positions matching TRBD1. With 4 bases clipped from V and 0 bases from J, the junction kept 23 bases outside the gene matches. Germline assignment: CDR1 LGHNA and CDR2 YNFKEQ. This CDR3 comprises 23 residues. The DNA of the CDR3 is TGTGCCAGCAGCCGCCGCGGGACAGGGGGTATTTATTTTGAAGTTTTCTCTGGAAACACCATATATTTT. Translated: CASSRRGTGGIYFEVFSGNTIYF.

The rearrangement joins TRBV28 to TRBJ2-7, with D possibly being TRBD2 (5 bases). V lost 10 bases and J 3 bases, leaving 19 bases between the germline ends. CDR3 length equals 14 residues. Germline-derived CDR1 and CDR2 are MDHEN and SYDVKM. CDR3 DNA: TGTGCCACCGTCGGTAGGTATCGGGGCTACGAGCAGTACTTC. Translation gives CATVGRYRGYEQYF.

This chain uses TRBV29-1 with TRBJ1-1; no reliable D call. Germline V CDR1 and CDR2: SQVTM, ANQGSEA. Trimming took 1 base from V and 0 from J, leaving 12 bases between them. This CDR3 has 15 amino acids. CDR3: CSVEGAGKMNTEAFF. CDR3 bases: TGCAGCGTTGAAGGTGCGGGGAAAATGAACACTGAAGCTTTCTTT.

This sequence joins TRBV6-6 and TRBJ2-4; TRBD1 matches at 7 bases. Germline CDR1 MNHNY, CDR2 SVGAGI (reference sequence). The CDR3 extends over 14 amino acids. V lost 5 bases and J lost 6; bases outside the gene matches: 7. CDR3 sequence reads: CASSDRQGRNIQYF. The CDR3 region has the DNA TGTGCCAGCAGTGACCGACAGGGTAGAAACATTCAGTACTTC.

V gene TRBV6-5 combines with J gene TRBJ1-5; D unclear. The ends were cut back, 5 bases at V and 1 base at J, with 3 bases in the middle. The germline gives CDR1 MNHEY, CDR2 SVGAGI. The CDR3 is 12 amino acids. The CDR3 nucleotides read TGTGCCAGCAGTGGAAGCAATCAGCCCCAGCATTTT. Translation gives CASSGSNQPQHF.

The chain uses TRBV27 and TRBJ2-1; D unclear. Trimming cost V 7 bases and J 3 bases, with 13 bases left between them. CDR1 is MNHEY, CDR2 SMNVEV, per germline (reference sequence). The CDR3 loop spans 14 amino acids. The CDR3 loop is CASMPGMGYNEQFF. DNA of the CDR3: TGTGCCAGCATGCCGGGCATGGGCTACAATGAGCAGTTCTTC.

The chain recombines TRBV6-1 with TRBJ2-1; TRBD1 or TRBD2 may be the D gene (5 bases each). The V end lost 5 bases, the J end lost 5 bases, and 10 bases lay between the germline ends. The CDR3 spans 13 residues. Germline V gene sequence: CDR1 MNHNS, CDR2 SASEGT. In DNA, the CDR3 is TGTGCCAGCAGTCGGGACCGTGACAATGAGCAGTTCTTC. Its translation is CASSRDRDNEQFF.